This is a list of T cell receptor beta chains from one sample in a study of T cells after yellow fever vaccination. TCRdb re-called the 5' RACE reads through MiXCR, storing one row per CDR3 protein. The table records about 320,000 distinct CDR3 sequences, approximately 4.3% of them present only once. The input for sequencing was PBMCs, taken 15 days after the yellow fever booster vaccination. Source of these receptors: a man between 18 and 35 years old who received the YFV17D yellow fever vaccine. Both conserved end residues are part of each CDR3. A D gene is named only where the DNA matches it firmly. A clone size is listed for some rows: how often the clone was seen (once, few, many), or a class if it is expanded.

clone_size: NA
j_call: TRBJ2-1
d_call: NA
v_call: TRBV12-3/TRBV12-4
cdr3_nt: TGTGCCAGCAGTTTTGCTGGCAGGGGCAATGAGCAGTTCTTC
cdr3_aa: CASSFAGRGNEQFF

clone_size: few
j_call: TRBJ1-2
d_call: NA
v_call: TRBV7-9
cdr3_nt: TGTGCCAGCCTTGGGGGGGATGGCTACACCTTC
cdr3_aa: CASLGGDGYTF

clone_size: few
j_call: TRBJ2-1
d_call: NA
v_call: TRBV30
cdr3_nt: TGTGCCTGGACCCACACCCCCGCCGTGGGTGAGCAGTTCTTC
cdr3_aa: CAWTHTPAVGEQFF

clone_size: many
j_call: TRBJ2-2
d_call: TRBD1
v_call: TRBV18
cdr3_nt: TGTGCCAGCTCACCAAGAGTACCCACCGGGACAGAGATCACCGGGGAGCTGTTTTTT
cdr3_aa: CASSPRVPTGTEITGELFF

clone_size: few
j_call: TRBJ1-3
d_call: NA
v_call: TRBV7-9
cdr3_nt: TGTGCCAGCAGCCGGTCCGCTACACTTGGTACGAACACCATATATTTT
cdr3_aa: CASSRSATLGTNTIYF

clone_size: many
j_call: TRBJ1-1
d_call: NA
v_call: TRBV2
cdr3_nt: TGTGCCAGCAGTACGCGGACGGGGAACACTGAAGCTTTCTTT
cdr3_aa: CASSTRTGNTEAFF

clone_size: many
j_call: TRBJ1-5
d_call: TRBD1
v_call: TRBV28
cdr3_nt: TGTGCCAGCAGTTCCCTCCGACAGGGTAGCAATCAGCCCCAGCATTTT
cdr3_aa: CASSSLRQGSNQPQHF

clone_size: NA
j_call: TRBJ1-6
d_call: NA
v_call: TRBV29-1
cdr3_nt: TGCAGCGTGGCCCCGACACCCCTCCACTTT
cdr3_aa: CSVAPTPLHF

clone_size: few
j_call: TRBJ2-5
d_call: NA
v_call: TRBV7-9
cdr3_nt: TGTGCCAGCAGCGCCCGTACGTTACAGGTTTGGGAGACCCAGTACTTC
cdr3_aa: CASSARTLQVWETQYF

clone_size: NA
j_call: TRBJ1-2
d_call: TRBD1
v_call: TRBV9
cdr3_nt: TGTGCCAGCAGCGAACGGACAGGGATAAATGGCTACACCTTC
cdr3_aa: CASSERTGINGYTF

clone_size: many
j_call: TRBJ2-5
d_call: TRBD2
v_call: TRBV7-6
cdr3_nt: TGTGCCAGCAGCCCAAATTCGGGACTAGCCGCGGAGACCCAGTACTTC
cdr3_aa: CASSPNSGLAAETQYF

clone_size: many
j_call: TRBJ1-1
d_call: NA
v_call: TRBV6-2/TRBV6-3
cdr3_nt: TGTGCCAGCAGTTGGTGGGGGCTAGCTTTCTTT
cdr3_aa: CASSWWGLAFF

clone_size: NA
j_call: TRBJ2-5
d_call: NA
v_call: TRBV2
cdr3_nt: TGTGCCAGCAGCCGGGATCCAGGAACCCGGGAGACCCAGTACTTC
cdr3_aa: CASSRDPGTRETQYF

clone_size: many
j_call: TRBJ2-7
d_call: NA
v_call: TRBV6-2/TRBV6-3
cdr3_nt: TGTGCCAGCAGTTATCCCACTAGAGACGAGCAGTACTTC
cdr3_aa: CASSYPTRDEQYF

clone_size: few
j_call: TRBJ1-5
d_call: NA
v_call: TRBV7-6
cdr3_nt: TGTGCCAGCCCAGGGAAGGGGGTTCAGCCCCAGCATTTT
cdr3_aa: CASPGKGVQPQHF